This entry concerns a single T cell receptor beta chain. Its antigen is not identified. This sample was taken from a study of T-cell memory formation after mild COVID-19. Study-wide results and limits: Those CD4+ clones that contracted were mainly in CM and EM (CD8+ ones in EMRA).

TCR alpha and TCR beta cDNA libraries with sample barcodes and UMIs came from 5'RACE using constant-segment primers. TCRdb reanalysed the 5' RACE reads using MiXCR and keeps one entry per CDR3 protein. The sample includes roughly 40,000 distinct CDR3 sequences, more than 7% of them seen just once. The CDR3 totals 18 residues. The junction had 17 bases not matched to a gene; V was cut back by 4 bases and J by 5 bases. CDR1 and CDR2 from the germline V gene are ENHRY and SYGVKD. Material: PBMCs or a T cell subset sorted from them (not recorded which). The chain carries TRBV10-3 and TRBJ2-1; 7 bases match TRBD2. The TCR comes from a man aged 18 to 35 who had mild COVID-19 (a few samples of this study predate the infection). Cell type and time point are not known. This CDR3 reads CAISGAGWRSGVHNEQFF. CDR3 bases: TGTGCCATCAGTGGGGCAGGGTGGAGGAGCGGGGTCCACAATGAGCAGTTCTTC.